These 8 T cell receptor beta chains were sequenced from one sample in a study of pediatric ulcerative colitis. Generated by immunoSEQ multiplex PCR, the TCRdb table keeps only in-frame clones and is missing some. The repertoire consists of about 32,000 clones, with 82% occurring once and the leading ten covering about 4.5%. What was sequenced was blood. These receptors were obtained from a boy under 18 with severe ulcerative colitis.

The rearrangement uses TRBV2 and TRBJ2-3; tentatively, D is TRBD1 (5 bases). With 6 bases removed from V and 2 bases from J, the gap between germline ends came to 6 bases. The germline gives CDR1 SNHLY, CDR2 FYNNEI. This CDR3 is built from 12 residues. In DNA, the CDR3 is TGTGCCAGCAGGGACAACACAGATACGCAGTATTTT. The encoded protein is CASRDNTDTQYF.

This chain joins TRBV30 and TRBJ1-2; D not resolved. CDR3 length equals 11 residues. Deletions cut 0 bases from V and 7 bases from J, with 6 bases between. The germline V gene encodes CDR1 GTSNPN and CDR2 SVGIG (reference sequence). The CDR3 protein is CAWSVRGGYTF. The CDR3, as DNA: TGTGCCTGGAGTGTACGGGGTGGCTACACCTTC.

The chain couples TRBV9 to TRBJ2-5; the match to TRBD2 covers 10 bases. The junction had 9 bases not matched to a gene; V was cut back by 3 bases and J by 4 bases. The V gene's germline CDR1 is SGDLS and CDR2 YYNGEE. This CDR3 is built from 16 residues. The CDR3 DNA is TGTGCCAGCAGCGGGCCGTTAGCGGGGGGCCTAGAGACCCAGTACTTC. Protein sequence: CASSGPLAGGLETQYF.

The gene calls are TRBV11-2 and TRBJ2-1; 11 nucleotides line up with TRBD2. The CDR3 runs to 16 residues. J gave up 4 bases and V 1 base, and 3 bases lay outside the gene matches. Germline V gene lookup returns CDR1 SGHAT and CDR2 FQNNGV. CDR3 DNA: TGTGCCAGCAGCTTAGGGGCTAGCGGGGGGTACAATGAGCAGTTCTTC. Its translation: CASSLGASGGYNEQFF.

V usage is TRBV7-9 and J usage is TRBJ1-2; 9 bases agree with TRBD1. Trimming cost V 5 bases and J 6 bases; bases outside gene matches: 7. The germline gives CDR1 SEHNR, CDR2 FQNEAQ (reference sequence). CDR3 length: 14 amino acids. CDR3 DNA: TGTGCCAGCAGCCTTGGACAGGGGAACCATGGCTACACCTTC. This translates into CASSLGQGNHGYTF. The whole variable domain, filled in from reference TRBV7-9 and TRBJ1-2, reads DTGVSQNPRHKITKRGQNVTFRCDPISEHNRLYWYRQTLGQGPEFLTYFQNEAQLEKSRLLSDRFSAERPKGSFSTLEIQRTEQGDSAMYLCASSLGQGNHGYTFGSGTRLTVV.

V usage is TRBV7-9 and J usage is TRBJ2-7; D possibly uses TRBD1 or TRBD2 (6 bases each). Trimming cost V 8 bases and J 3 bases, with 17 bases left between them. This CDR3 spans 14 amino acids. The V gene's germline CDR1 is SEHNR and CDR2 FQNEAQ (reference sequence). In DNA form, the CDR3 reads TGTGCCAGCGGGGGGCGAGTGAAAGACTACGAGCAGTACTTC. This translates into CASGGRVKDYEQYF. Complete variable domain (other parts from reference TRBV7-9 and TRBJ2-7): DTGVSQNPRHKITKRGQNVTFRCDPISEHNRLYWYRQTLGQGPEFLTYFQNEAQLEKSRLLSDRFSAERPKGSFSTLEIQRTEQGDSAMYLCASGGRVKDYEQYFGPGTRLTVT.

The J gene is TRBJ2-7, the V gene TRBV29-1, with TRBD2 identical over 14 bases. From germline, CDR1 is SQVTM and CDR2 ANQGSEA. The J segment lost 2 bases and the V segment lost 7 bases, leaving 4 bases of the junction unmatched. The CDR3 length is 14 residues. CDR3 in amino acids: CSAQTSGGAYEQYF. CDR3 DNA: TGCAGCGCTCAGACTAGCGGGGGGGCCTACGAGCAGTACTTC.

The genes are TRBV5-5 and TRBJ2-7; D is unclear. V was clipped by 3 bases and J by 0 bases, with 4 bases between them. There are 12 residues in the CDR3. CDR1 SGHKS and CDR2 YYEKEE come from the germline V gene (reference sequence). The CDR3 DNA sequence: TGTGCCAGCAGCTGGGACTCCTACGAGCAGTACTTC. Translated: CASSWDSYEQYF.